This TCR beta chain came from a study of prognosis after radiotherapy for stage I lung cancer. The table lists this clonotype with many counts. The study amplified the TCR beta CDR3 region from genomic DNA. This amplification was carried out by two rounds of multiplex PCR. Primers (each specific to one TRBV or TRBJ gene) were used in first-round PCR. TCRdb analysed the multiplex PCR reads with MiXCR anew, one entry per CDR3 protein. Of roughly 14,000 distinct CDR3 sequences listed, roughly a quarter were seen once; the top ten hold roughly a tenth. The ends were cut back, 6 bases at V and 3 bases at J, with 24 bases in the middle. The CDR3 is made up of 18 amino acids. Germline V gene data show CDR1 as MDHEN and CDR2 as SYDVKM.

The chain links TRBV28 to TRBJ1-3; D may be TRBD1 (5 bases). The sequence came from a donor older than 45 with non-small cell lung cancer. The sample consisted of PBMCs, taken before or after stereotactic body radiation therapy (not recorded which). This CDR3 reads CASSTIGKGILGGNTIYF. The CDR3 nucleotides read TGTGCCAGCAGCACCATTGGGAAGGGGATTTTGGGTGGAAACACCATATATTTT.